Listed here are 20 T cell receptor beta chains from one sample, sequenced in a study of human T cells and chemical hapten exposure. The time point: pre-sensitization, week 0. Specified treatment: therapeutic diphenylcyclopropenone sensitization with weekly scalp DPC. From the RACE reads, TCRdb called clonotypes with MiXCR, one entry per CDR3 protein. The sample includes more than 100,000 distinct CDR3 sequences, approximately 13% seen only once; the top ten take around 2.7%. The input for sequencing was whole blood, taken in connection with sensitization to the hapten diphenylcyclopropenone (DPC). The receptors were gathered from a woman between 18 and 30 years old with alopecia areata. Some clones in this sample may be carry-over from other donors' samples.

This chain connects TRBV5-5 to TRBJ2-3; D is uncertain. Germline loops: CDR1 SGHKS, CDR2 YYEKEE (reference sequence). V was shortened by 0 bases and J by 6 bases, with 11 bases between the two germline ends. CDR3 length equals 14 residues. Here the CDR3 reads CASSLGQVWDTQYF. CDR3 nucleotides: TGTGCCAGCAGCTTGGGGCAGGTGTGGGATACGCAGTATTTT.

The J gene is TRBJ2-3, the V gene TRBV9, with TRBD1 as a possible D gene (7 bases). Germline CDR1 and CDR2: SGDLS and YYNGEE. Trimming stripped 10 bases from V and 2 bases from J, with 17 bases between. CDR3 length: 14 residues. The DNA of the CDR3 is TGTGCCTCGTCAGGGGGGCCCGACACAGATACGCAGTATTTT. Protein: CASSGGPDTDTQYF.

The chain employs TRBV7-2 and TRBJ1-5, with D perhaps matching TRBD1 (6 bases). V was cut by 4 bases and J by 1 base, with 14 bases left in between. The CDR3 extends over 16 amino acids. Looked up from germline, CDR1 is SGHTA and CDR2 is FQGNSA. The CDR3 is CASSSGQQASNQPQHF. As DNA, the CDR3 is TGTGCCAGCAGCTCAGGACAGCAGGCGAGCAATCAGCCCCAGCATTTT.

In its sample, this clonotype was seen many times. The chain combines TRBV7-2 with TRBJ2-3; TRBD2 aligns across 10 bases. This CDR3 region has 16 residues. V lost 5 bases and J lost 3; bases outside the gene matches: 8. Germline CDR1 is SGHTA and CDR2 is FQGNSA. CDR3: CASSGQPGLATDTQYF. The CDR3 DNA reads as TGTGCCAGCAGCGGACAACCGGGACTAGCGACAGATACGCAGTATTTT.

This clonotype was picked up a small number of times. The V gene is TRBV20-1, the J gene TRBJ1-2; D unclear. This CDR3 spans 14 amino acids. Per the germline V gene, CDR1 is DFQATT and CDR2 is SNEGSKA (reference sequence). V lost 6 bases, J lost 0 bases, and 14 bases lay in between. The CDR3 reads CSASLYGANYGYTF. The CDR3 DNA follows: TGCAGTGCCAGCCTGTATGGGGCTAACTATGGCTACACCTTC.

This chain links TRBV21-1 with TRBJ1-3; TRBD1 is the table's D call and was not checked against the DNA. TRBV21-1 is labeled a pseudogene. The CDR3 covers 14 residues. The chain's CDR3 is CASSIRDSGNTIYF. DNA for the CDR3: TGTGCCAGCAGCATCAGGGATTCTGGAAACACCATATATTTT.

This chain connects TRBV4-3 to TRBJ1-4; the match to TRBD1 covers 7 bases. Germline V gene lookup returns CDR1 LGHNA and CDR2 YSLEER. This CDR3 is 16 amino acids long. Unmatched junction bases numbered 12, after V lost 3 bases and J lost 8 bases. The CDR3 coding sequence is TGCGCCAGCAGCCATCTCCAGGGGGGTCGTCGGGAAAAACTGTTTTTT. This sequence encodes CASSHLQGGRREKLFF.

V is TRBV6-6 and J is TRBJ2-3, with D possibly being TRBD1 (5 bases). The germline CDR1 and CDR2 sequences are MNHNY and SVGAGI (reference sequence). The CDR3 length is 12 residues. The V end was cut by 6 bases, the J end by 4 bases, with 8 bases between. The CDR3 nucleotides are TGTGCCAGCAGGCTAGGGGCAGATACGCAGTATTTT. This sequence encodes CASRLGADTQYF.

This clonotype showed up just a few times. The rearrangement links TRBV20-1 to TRBJ2-7, with D perhaps matching TRBD2 (6 bases). There are 15 residues in the CDR3. Trimming stripped 0 bases from V and 2 bases from J, with 14 bases between. In germline, CDR1 is DFQATT, CDR2 SNEGSKA (reference sequence). DNA of the CDR3: TGCAGTGCTAGAGATGTAGGACGGGGGACCTACGAGCAGTACTTC. Amino acid sequence: CSARDVGRGTYEQYF.

The V call is TRBV2, the J call TRBJ2-2; D is undetermined. V was cut by 3 bases and J by 2 bases, with 10 bases left in between. The CDR3 covers 15 residues. Per germline, CDR1 SNHLY and CDR2 FYNNEI. CDR3 in amino acids: CASSDTRPNTGELFF. Written as DNA, the CDR3 is TGTGCCAGCAGTGACACCAGACCCAACACCGGGGAGCTGTTTTTT.

With respect to this clonotype: A much larger clone is a single base away; this may be a read error. V is TRBV5-1 and J is TRBJ1-4, with a tentative D call TRBD1 (6 bases). CDR1 SGHRS and CDR2 YFSETQ come from the germline V gene. This CDR3 spans 15 amino acids. The V end was cut by 7 bases, the J end by 4 bases, with 17 bases between. CDR3 sequence reads: CASRLLGQFNEKLFF. The CDR3 DNA follows: TGCGCCAGCCGACTCCTAGGACAGTTTAATGAAAAACTGTTTTTT.

This clonotype has only a few counts. J is TRBJ2-2 and V is TRBV18; D could derive from TRBD1 or TRBD2 (6 bases each). CDR1 is KGHSH and CDR2 is LQKENI in the germline V gene. The V end was cut by 4 bases, the J end by 0 bases, with 12 bases between. This CDR3 comprises 16 residues. CDR3 coding DNA: TGTGCCAGCTCACGGCTGGGGGGCCCGAACACCGGGGAGCTGTTTTTT. This gives the protein CASSRLGGPNTGELFF.

This clonotype has just a few counts. The rearrangement uses TRBV27 and TRBJ2-3; 9 positions match TRBD1. The germline V gene has CDR1 MNHEY and CDR2 SMNVEV (reference sequence). With 6 bases clipped from V and 3 bases from J, the junction kept 4 bases outside the gene matches. The CDR3 loop spans 14 amino acids. CDR3 DNA sequence: TGTGCCAGCAGCAGGGACAGGGCAACAGATACGCAGTATTTT. Translation: CASSRDRATDTQYF.

The gene calls are TRBV28 and TRBJ2-5; 12 bases are a match to TRBD2. This CDR3 contains 17 residues. The V segment lost 7 bases and the J segment 1 base; nucleotides outside the gene matches: 10. The germline gives CDR1 MDHEN, CDR2 SYDVKM. CDR3 DNA: TGTGCCAGCACCCTATCAAGGGGACTAGCGGGCCAAGAGACCCAGTACTTC. This encodes CASTLSRGLAGQETQYF.

The chain has TRBV2 and TRBJ2-7; 10 nucleotides line up with TRBD1. The CDR3 totals 14 residues. V trimming: 6 bases; J trimming: 5 bases; junction bases outside the gene matches: 7. CDR1 and CDR2 (germline): SNHLY, FYNNEI. For the CDR3, the DNA is TGTGCCAGCAGCATGACCGGGACAGGGGACGAGCAGTACTTC. Amino acids: CASSMTGTGDEQYF.

This chain joins TRBV11-1 and TRBJ1-1; no firm D call. CDR3 length equals 11 residues. Deletions cut 6 bases from V and 4 bases from J, with 6 bases between. Germline V CDR1 and CDR2: SGHAT, FQDESV (reference sequence). The CDR3 is CASRGVTEAFF. CDR3 nucleotide sequence: TGTGCCAGCAGGGGTGTCACTGAAGCTTTCTTT.

The CDR3, as DNA: TGTGCCAGCCCCCGTCGGGACAGGCCCTCCTACGAGCAGTACTTC. As protein: CASPRRDRPSYEQYF. The rearrangement uses TRBV3-2 and TRBJ2-7; TRBD1, as called in the table, went unchecked against the DNA. TRBV3-2 constitutes a pseudogene. The CDR3 totals 15 residues.

This clonotype has at least ten counts. The chain links TRBV29-1 to TRBJ2-7; 8 nucleotides agree with TRBD2. V shed 3 bases and J 3 bases; nucleotides not matched to a gene: 10. CDR3 length: 15 amino acids. CDR1 is SQVTM and CDR2 is ANQGSEA in the germline V gene. CDR3 protein: CSVEYFGTRGYEQYF. In nucleotides, the CDR3 is TGCAGCGTTGAGTACTTCGGGACTAGGGGCTACGAGCAGTACTTC.

This clonotype has only a few counts. J is TRBJ1-4 and V is TRBV4-1; 7 nucleotides line up with TRBD1. In germline, CDR1 is MGHRA, CDR2 YSYEKL. The CDR3 consists of 15 residues. The ends lost 1 base at V and 8 bases at J; junction bases unmatched: 7. Here the CDR3 DNA reads TGCGCCAGCAGCCAAGTAGCGACAGGGAGCGAAAAACTGTTTTTT. It codes for CASSQVATGSEKLFF.

This clonotype was seen a handful of times. This sequence joins TRBV7-9 and TRBJ2-7, with TRBD1 as a possible D gene (5 bases). Trimming stripped 3 bases from V and 6 bases from J, with 9 bases between. The CDR3 runs 12 residues. Germline values: CDR1 SEHNR, CDR2 FQNEAQ (reference sequence). CDR3 bases: TGTGCCAGCAGCTTCGAAGGGGCCGAGCAGTACTTC. Its protein is CASSFEGAEQYF.